These 31 T cell receptor beta chains originate from one sample sequenced in a study of T cells in Graves' hyperthyroidism and ophthalmopathy (dated by TCRdb to the late 2010s). The library was built by means of multiplex PCR. The sequencer was an Illumina HiSeq 2000. Amplification of TCR beta CDR3 regions was carried out from RNA transcripts. A first-round RT-PCR of the TCR CDR3 used the HTBI primer set with the Qiagen OneStep RT-PCR kit. The public reads were reprocessed in TCRdb via fastp at Q25 and MiXCR, keeping in-frame beta chains. One record per CDR3 amino acid sequence lists the most common genes and DNA. Present in this sample are roughly 290,000 distinct CDR3 sequences, about a sixth of which were seen just once. Of the sample, roughly 50% falls within the top ten clones. The sequenced sample was blood. These receptors came from an older woman with Graves' ophthalmopathy.

This clonotype was seen at least ten times. The V gene is TRBV7-3, the J gene TRBJ2-3; 7 bases align to TRBD1. Per germline, CDR1 SGHTA and CDR2 FQGTGA. With 5 bases clipped from V and 7 bases from J, the junction kept 6 bases outside the gene matches. This CDR3 has 13 amino acids. The CDR3 region has the DNA TGTGCCAGCAGCCCCCCGGGACAGAATACGCAGTATTTT. Its protein is CASSPPGQNTQYF.

This clonotype has a single count. The chain couples TRBV6-5 to TRBJ1-4; D remains ambiguous. V was shortened by 2 bases and J by 0 bases, with 10 bases between the two germline ends. The CDR3 loop spans 16 amino acids. The germline V gene has CDR1 MNHEY and CDR2 SVGAGI. For the CDR3, the DNA is TGTGCCAGCAGTTACGGGAGAGGAACAACTAATGAAAAACTGTTTTTT. Translating it yields CASSYGRGTTNEKLFF.

This chain uses TRBV6-2 or TRBV6-3 with TRBJ2-1, with TRBD2 matching 7 bases. This CDR3 is 14 amino acids long. After removal of 4 bases from V and 2 bases from J, the junction contained 2 bases not matched to a gene. Germline assignment: CDR1 MNHEY and CDR2 SVGEGT. The CDR3 is CASSFLAAYNEQFF. CDR3 nucleotides: TGTGCCAGCAGTTTCCTAGCGGCCTACAATGAGCAGTTCTTC.

The sample holds many counts of this clonotype. The rearrangement links TRBV6-1 to TRBJ1-2, with TRBD1 identical over 8 bases. Germline CDR1 and CDR2: MNHNS and SASEGT. The ends lost 3 bases at V and 4 bases at J; junction bases unmatched: 10. The CDR3 is 16 residues long. The CDR3 nucleotides are TGTGCCAGCAGTGAGTCAGGGGGCGCCTCCCCCTATGGCTACACCTTC. It yields the protein CASSESGGASPYGYTF.

V is TRBV6-2 or TRBV6-3 and J is TRBJ2-6, with 8 bases identical to TRBD1. V gave up 5 bases and J gave up 2 bases; unmatched junction bases: 2. The CDR3 contains 15 residues. The germline gives CDR1 MNHEY, CDR2 SVGEGT. CDR3 sequence reads: CASSKTGAGANVLTF. The CDR3 DNA is TGTGCCAGCAGTAAGACAGGGGCTGGGGCCAACGTCCTGACTTTC.

This clonotype was observed many times. The chain is built from TRBV18 and TRBJ2-7; D call uncertain. Germline lookup yields CDR1 KGHSH and CDR2 LQKENI. Deletions cut 0 bases from V and 2 bases from J, with 8 bases between. CDR3 length: 14 amino acids. DNA for the CDR3: TGTGCCAGCTCACCACCGGGGATTCCCTACGAGCAGTACTTC. Residues: CASSPPGIPYEQYF.

This clonotype was seen a few times. This rearrangement joins TRBV20-1 to TRBJ2-7; 13 nucleotides match TRBD2. The germline V gene has CDR1 DFQATT and CDR2 SNEGSKA (reference sequence). With 3 bases clipped from V and 7 bases from J, the junction kept 6 bases outside the gene matches. The CDR3 totals 14 residues. The CDR3 DNA is TGCAGTGCTAGGGGGACTAGCGGGACGGGGGAGCAGTACTTC. Translating it yields CSARGTSGTGEQYF.

This clonotype has a count of ten or more. CDR3 nucleotide sequence: TGTGCCAGCAGCTCGGCCAGGGTGGACCACGAGCAGTACTTC. It is translated as CASSSARVDHEQYF. The genes are TRBV7-9 and TRBJ2-7; D perhaps matches TRBD1 (5 bases). V was pared by 4 bases and J by 5 bases, with 15 bases between. The germline V gene has CDR1 SEHNR and CDR2 FQNEAQ (reference sequence). The length of the CDR3 is 14 residues.

This clonotype was seen many times. V is TRBV12-5 and J is TRBJ1-1; D call uncertain. Per germline, CDR1 LGHNT and CDR2 FRNRAP. Trimming shortened V by 5 bases and J by 2 bases, and 9 bases separated the two germline ends. The CDR3 has 13 amino acids. The CDR3 loop is CASGPVKNTEAFF. The CDR3 bases are TGTGCTAGTGGTCCCGTGAAAAACACTGAAGCTTTCTTT.

The sample holds many counts of this clonotype. The chain couples TRBV20-1 to TRBJ2-5; TRBD1 matches 10 bases. Unmatched junction bases numbered 6, after V lost 0 bases and J lost 5 bases. The V gene's germline CDR1 is DFQATT and CDR2 SNEGSKA (reference sequence). The CDR3 runs 15 residues. CDR3 DNA sequence: TGCAGTGCTAGAGATGGACAGGGGGGCCGCGAGACCCAGTACTTC. This sequence encodes CSARDGQGGRETQYF.

Ten or more counts support this clonotype. The gene calls are TRBV7-9 and TRBJ2-7, with TRBD1 identical over 9 bases. This CDR3 is 16 amino acids long. Germline CDR1 is SEHNR and CDR2 is FQNEAQ (reference sequence). V was clipped by 3 bases and J by 5 bases; unmatched bases: 11. CDR3 region: CASSFTPGTGSNEQYF. In DNA, the CDR3 is TGTGCCAGCAGCTTTACGCCCGGGACAGGGTCCAACGAGCAGTACTTC.

This clonotype was recorded at least ten times. V usage is TRBV12-3 or TRBV12-4 and J usage is TRBJ1-2; no reliable D call. V lost 7 bases and J 4 bases, leaving 16 bases between the germline ends. This CDR3 has 14 residues. CDR3 nucleotide sequence: TGTGCCAGCACCCCGACACCGGCGGGCTATGGCTACACCTTC. This encodes CASTPTPAGYGYTF.

The chain is built from TRBV7-9 and TRBJ1-2; TRBD1 might be the D (6 bases). From germline, CDR1 is SEHNR and CDR2 FQNEAQ (reference sequence). Trimming removed 8 bases at V and 4 bases at J, with 23 bases between. This CDR3 is built from 16 residues. CDR3 in amino acids: CASHFVDSFHGYGYTF. CDR3 bases: TGTGCCAGCCATTTCGTGGACAGCTTTCATGGCTATGGCTACACCTTC.

The CDR3 DNA reads TGCGCCAGCAGCCAACGCGATATAGGGTATGGCTACACCTTC. Its translation is CASSQRDIGYGYTF. V gene TRBV4-3 combines with J gene TRBJ1-2; D not resolved. In germline, CDR1 is LGHNA, CDR2 YSLEER. The CDR3 has 14 amino acids. The ends were cut back, 2 bases at V and 5 bases at J, with 12 bases in the middle.

The rearrangement joins TRBV6-2 or TRBV6-3 to TRBJ2-7; 9 bases align to TRBD2. Germline V gene lookup returns CDR1 MNHEY and CDR2 SVGEGT. The trim removed 6 bases at V and 3 bases at J, leaving 9 bases unmatched. The CDR3 contains 15 residues. This CDR3 is CASRLGVAGVYEQYF. The CDR3 nucleotides are TGTGCCAGCAGGCTGGGGGTAGCGGGAGTCTACGAGCAGTACTTC.

This clonotype was observed at least ten times. The chain has TRBV7-9 and TRBJ2-7; TRBD1 matches 7 bases. Looked up from germline, CDR1 is SEHNR and CDR2 is FQNEAQ (reference sequence). Losses at the gene ends were 6 bases for V and 0 bases for J; bases not matched to a gene: 14. This CDR3 spans 17 amino acids. The CDR3 reads CASSFSEQGWSSYEQYF. The CDR3 DNA is TGTGCCAGCAGTTTTTCGGAACAGGGGTGGAGCTCCTACGAGCAGTACTTC.

The chain joins TRBV11-2 to TRBJ2-1; tentative D call: TRBD1 (6 bases). Germline CDR1 reads SGHAT; CDR2 reads FQNNGV. V dropped 8 bases and J dropped 6 bases, with 17 bases sitting between them. This CDR3 has 14 residues. Written as DNA, the CDR3 is TGTGCCAGCGCCCCACAGGGAATTCTCAATGAGCAGTTCTTC. Translating it yields CASAPQGILNEQFF.

This clonotype was detected many times. This chain connects TRBV18 to TRBJ2-7; D is unresolved. Looked up from germline, CDR1 is KGHSH and CDR2 is LQKENI. Trimming pared 8 bases from V and 3 bases from J, leaving 8 bases between. This CDR3 has 11 amino acids. CDR3: CASAWDYEQYF. The CDR3 DNA reads as TGTGCCAGCGCTTGGGACTACGAGCAGTACTTC. The variable domain in full, with the rest retrieved from reference TRBV18 and TRBJ2-7, is NAGVMQNPRHLVRRRGQEARLRCSPMKGHSHVYWYRQLPEEGLKFMVYLQKENIIDESGMPKERFSAEFPKEGPSILRIQQVVRGDSAAYFCASAWDYEQYFGPGTRLTVT.

This clonotype has at least ten counts. This sequence joins TRBV6-1 and TRBJ1-5; 12 positions agree with TRBD1. CDR1 and CDR2 from the germline V gene are MNHNS and SASEGT. The CDR3 is made up of 15 amino acids. J was trimmed by 2 bases and V by 6 bases; bases with no gene match: 2. Here the CDR3 reads CASRGTGGGNQPQHF. The CDR3 DNA reads TGTGCCAGCAGGGGGACAGGGGGCGGCAATCAGCCCCAGCATTTT.

V usage is TRBV7-9 and J usage is TRBJ2-5, with no clear D. Germline V CDR1 and CDR2: SEHNR, FQNEAQ (reference sequence). V was clipped by 3 bases and J by 7 bases, with 18 bases between them. There are 15 residues in the CDR3. The DNA for the CDR3 is TGTGCCAGCAGCTTCGCGACCGCAGTTCCCCCGACCCAGTACTTC. Protein product: CASSFATAVPPTQYF.

Remarks on this clonotype: This sequence may be a read error, since a much larger clone differs from it by one base. V gene TRBV28 combines with J gene TRBJ1-5; D unresolved. Per germline, CDR1 MDHEN and CDR2 SYDVKM. CDR3 length: 12 residues. CDR3 nucleotide sequence: TGTGCCAGCAGTGGGTTCTGGCAGCCCCAGCAGTTT. This sequence encodes CASSGFWQPQQF.

Many counts were recorded for this clonotype. The chain joins TRBV2 to TRBJ2-5; 7 bases are a match to TRBD1. The CDR3 sequence is 13 residues long. With V trimmed by 6 bases and J by 1 base, 2 bases remained unmatched. Germline V gene lookup returns CDR1 SNHLY and CDR2 FYNNEI. The CDR3 reads CASSGTVQETQYF. The CDR3 bases are TGTGCCAGCAGCGGGACAGTCCAAGAGACCCAGTACTTC.

This clonotype was recorded many times. The chain employs TRBV12-3 or TRBV12-4 and TRBJ2-3, with 7 bases fitting TRBD2. The CDR3 runs 16 residues. V lost 4 bases to trimming and J lost 2 bases; unmatched junction nucleotides: 9. The CDR3 DNA is TGTGCCAGCAGTTCCCTCGGCGGGAGATTCACAGATACGCAGTATTTT. This gives the protein CASSSLGGRFTDTQYF.

CDR3 nucleotide sequence: TGTGCCAGCTCGCCCGACAGGGGGCGAAATCAGCCCCAGCATTTT. It is translated as CASSPDRGRNQPQHF. The rearrangement uses TRBV18 and TRBJ1-5; TRBD1 agrees at 10 bases. Germline V CDR1 and CDR2: KGHSH, LQKENI. The CDR3 loop spans 15 amino acids. V trimming: 6 bases; J trimming: 4 bases; junction bases outside the gene matches: 6. Together with reference TRBV18 and TRBJ1-5, the CDR3 gives the full variable domain: NAGVMQNPRHLVRRRGQEARLRCSPMKGHSHVYWYRQLPEEGLKFMVYLQKENIIDESGMPKERFSAEFPKEGPSILRIQQVVRGDSAAYFCASSPDRGRNQPQHFGDGTRLSIL.

About this clonotype: Sequence at one end of the junction differs from germline and may be a read error. The chain has TRBV19 and TRBJ1-6; tentatively, D is TRBD1 (5 bases). The CDR3 loop spans 14 amino acids. Per germline, CDR1 LNHDA and CDR2 SQIVND (reference sequence). CDR3 nucleotides: TGTGCCAATAGTATGGGACGGTATAATTCACCCCTCCACTTT. Protein sequence: CANSMGRYNSPLHF.

This clonotype came up a few times. This rearrangement joins TRBV4-1 to TRBJ2-7, with 8 bases matching TRBD2. The germline V gene encodes CDR1 MGHRA and CDR2 YSYEKL. The CDR3 has 16 amino acids. Trimming took 2 bases from V and 0 from J; bases not matched to a gene: 6. This CDR3 is CASSQHAGTSSYEQYF. The CDR3 region has the DNA TGCGCCAGCAGCCAACATGCCGGGACTAGCTCCTACGAGCAGTACTTC.

This clonotype was seen more than once but under ten times. The chain recombines TRBV5-1 with TRBJ1-3, with D possibly being TRBD1 (6 bases). Trimming cost V 5 bases and J 0 bases, with 12 bases left between them. This CDR3 region has 15 residues. Germline V lookup: CDR1 SGHRS, CDR2 YFSETQ. The CDR3, as DNA: TGCGCCAGCAGGTCTCAGGGGTTCTCTGGAAACACCATATATTTT. Protein sequence: CASRSQGFSGNTIYF.

This clonotype has a count of ten or more. The CDR3 nucleotides read TGCAGCGTTGTGTTAAGGGGGCCCACAGATACGCAGTATTTT. Translating gives CSVVLRGPTDTQYF. The chain links TRBV29-1 to TRBJ2-3, with 7 nucleotides matching TRBD1. Germline loops: CDR1 SQVTM, CDR2 ANQGSEA. This CDR3 comprises 14 residues. V gave up 4 bases and J gave up 2 bases; unmatched junction bases: 6.

Notes on this clonotype: A single base separates this from a much larger clone, so it may be a read error. The chain links TRBV2 to TRBJ2-5; 11 bases agree with TRBD2. The V and J ends lost 10 bases and 9 bases, in that order; junction bases with no gene match: 22. Germline loops: CDR1 SNHLY, CDR2 FYNNEI. There are 17 residues in the CDR3. The CDR3, as DNA: TGTGCCAAAGGACAGGGGCCTAGCGGGGGGATCCTAGGGCCCCAGTACTTC. This sequence encodes CAKGQGPSGGILGPQYF.

The V call is TRBV19, the J call TRBJ1-1; a weak D match, TRBD1 (5 bases). The CDR3 contains 14 residues. The V end was cut by 8 bases, the J end by 6 bases, with 19 bases between. The germline V gene has CDR1 LNHDA and CDR2 SQIVND (reference sequence). CDR3 DNA sequence: TGTGCCAGTTTGGGGACCTATCCTCCTTCTGAAGCTTTCTTT. Protein product: CASLGTYPPSEAFF.

This clonotype was seen repeatedly, ten times or more. This chain links TRBV7-2 with TRBJ2-3; D is perhaps TRBD1 or TRBD2 (5 bases each). Germline assignment: CDR1 SGHTA and CDR2 FQGNSA. The V end lost 5 bases, the J end lost 10 bases, and 16 bases lay between the germline ends. This CDR3 is built from 13 residues. This CDR3 is CASSPNAGGSQYF. DNA of the CDR3: TGTGCCAGCAGCCCGAATGCTGGGGGTTCGCAGTATTTT.